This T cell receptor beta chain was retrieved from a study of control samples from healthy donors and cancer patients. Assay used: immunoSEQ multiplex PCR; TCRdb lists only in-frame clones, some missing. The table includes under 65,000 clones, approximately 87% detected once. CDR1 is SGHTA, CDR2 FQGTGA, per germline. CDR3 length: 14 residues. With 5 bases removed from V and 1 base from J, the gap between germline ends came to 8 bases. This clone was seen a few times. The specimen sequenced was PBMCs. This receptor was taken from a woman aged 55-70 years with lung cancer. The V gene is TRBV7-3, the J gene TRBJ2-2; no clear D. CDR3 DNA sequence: TGTGCCAGCAGCCCAAGATGGAACACCGGGGAGCTGTTTTTT. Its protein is CASSPRWNTGELFF.